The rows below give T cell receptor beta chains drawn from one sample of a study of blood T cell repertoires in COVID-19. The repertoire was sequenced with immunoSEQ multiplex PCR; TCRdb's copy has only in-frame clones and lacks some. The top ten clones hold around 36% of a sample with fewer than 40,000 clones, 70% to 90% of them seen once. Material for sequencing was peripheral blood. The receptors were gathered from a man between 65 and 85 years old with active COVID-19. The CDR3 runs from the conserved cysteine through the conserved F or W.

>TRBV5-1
CASSSRDRVEAFF
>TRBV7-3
CASSQCSGGDEKLFF
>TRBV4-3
CASSQDRGTDTQYF
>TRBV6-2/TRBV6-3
CASSPRVFRNQPQHF
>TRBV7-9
CASSLGQGYGYTF
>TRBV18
CASSLDRGQSHEQYF
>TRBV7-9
CASSRGTANTEAFF
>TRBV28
CASSFTGIMADNYGYTF
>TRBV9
CASSENPYYLTDTQYF
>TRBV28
CASSRGTSGRMGNEQFF
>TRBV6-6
CASRGSGVFSYEQYF
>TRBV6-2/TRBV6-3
CASSSGQNTEAFF
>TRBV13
CASSWDRVAGEQFF
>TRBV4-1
CASSHRDRDGTGELFF
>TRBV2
CASSPLGGRGYTF
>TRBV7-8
CASSPMGLAQQFF
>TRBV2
CASRSPRGEQFF
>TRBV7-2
CASSSTGSGEKLFF